The TCR beta chain under discussion was sequenced for a study of blood T cell repertoires in COVID-19. In the study overall: There were acute and convalescent COVID-19 samples, and they came from the United States, Italy and Spain. In each case, the material was cDNA or gDNA derived from T cells, B-cell-depleted T cells, or PBMCs.

CDR1 and CDR2 from the germline V gene are SGHTA and FQGTGA. This CDR3 contains 13 residues. V shed 6 bases and J shed 6 bases, with 13 bases lying between them. Study processing details: From reference gene primer amplification, estimates of nucleated cell counts were derived. The method was immunoSEQ multiplex PCR; TCRdb's version includes in-frame clones alone and lacks a portion of them. The V and J calls and clone size are taken from that table; D and trimming were inferred from the DNA. This sample carries fewer than 80,000 clones, 87% of them seen once, and the ten largest clones take 8.3%. The V call is TRBV7-3, the J call TRBJ2-3, with a weak D call TRBD2 (6 bases). This TCR came from a young man with acute or convalescent COVID-19. Specimen: peripheral blood. CDR3 bases: TGTGCCAGCAGTCTTTCAGGGAGGGATACGCAGTATTTT. This sequence encodes CASSLSGRDTQYF.